A selection of T cell receptor beta chains follows, all from one sample in a study of identical twins. TCRdb passed the 5' RACE reads through MiXCR, listing each CDR3 protein once. Of hundreds of thousands of distinct CDR3 sequences in the sample, 8% to 9% are singletons; the top ten hold around 0.95%. This same sample was also taken into another study, of yellow fever vaccine responses in identical twins.

Sequenced sample: PBMCs. The receptors come from a woman aged 18-29 years in good health. Each CDR3 is given with its conserved first and last residue. A D gene is named only where the DNA matches it firmly. Some rows mark clone size as missing; the rest say once, few, many or name a class of expanded clone.

j_gene,d_gene,v_gene,abundance,CDR3nt,CDR3aa
TRBJ2-7,-,TRBV7-9,many,TGTGCCAGCAGCATGGACAGAATCGAGCAGTACTTC,CASSMDRIEQYF
TRBJ2-7,-,TRBV5-5,few,TGTGCCAGCAGCCAAGATTCGGGGCAGTACTTC,CASSQDSGQYF
TRBJ1-6,TRBD1,TRBV29-1,few,TGCAGCGTCGGGACAGCGAATAATTCACCCCTCCACTTT,CSVGTANNSPLHF
TRBJ2-3,-,TRBV12-3/TRBV12-4,few,TGTGCCAGCAGTCCCCTGACAGGGAGGAACACAGATACGCAGTATTTT,CASSPLTGRNTDTQYF
TRBJ2-7,TRBD1,TRBV2,-,TGTGCCAGCAACCGACAGGGACCCTCCCAGTACTTC,CASNRQGPSQYF
TRBJ2-1,TRBD1,TRBV7-2,-,TGTGCCAGCAGCTTAGGGGGACAGGCTGCTGAGCAGTTCTTC,CASSLGGQAAEQFF
TRBJ1-1,TRBD1,TRBV10-3,few,TGTGCCATCAGTGACAGGGGGGAGATAACTGAAGCTTTCTTT,CAISDRGEITEAFF
TRBJ2-1,-,TRBV28,few,TGTGCCAGCAGTTTAGTAATCACGGCGGGGGCTTCAGGGGAGCAGTTCTTC,CASSLVITAGASGEQFF
TRBJ2-7,TRBD1,TRBV12-3/TRBV12-4,few,TGTGCCAGCAGTTCACAGGGGGCTCACCCTGGGGAGCAGTACTTC,CASSSQGAHPGEQYF
TRBJ2-1,-,TRBV6-7,-,TGTGCCAGCAGTTACACCAGGGGTTCTCAGTTCTTC,CASSYTRGSQFF
TRBJ2-3,-,TRBV5-6,few,TGTGCCAGCAGCAAGGACGAAACAGATACGCAGTATTTT,CASSKDETDTQYF
TRBJ2-7,TRBD2,TRBV29-1,many,TGCAGCGTTTCCGGACTAGCGGGAGGCTACGAGCAGTACTTC,CSVSGLAGGYEQYF
TRBJ2-7,TRBD2,TRBV20-1,-,TGCAGTGCTAGTATACGGGGGGGCCCTTACGAGCAGTACTTC,CSASIRGGPYEQYF
TRBJ2-5,TRBD1,TRBV7-8,few,TGTGCCAGCATCCTTGGACAGGGAGGATGGGAGACCCAGTACTTC,CASILGQGGWETQYF
TRBJ2-2,-,TRBV15,many,TGTGCCACCAGCAGAGATCATCTGGGGGCGAACACCGGGGAGCTGTTTTTT,CATSRDHLGANTGELFF
TRBJ2-6,-,TRBV7-2,few,TGTGCCAGCAGCTTAGCCAGGGCTGGGGCCAACGTCCTGACTTTC,CASSLARAGANVLTF
TRBJ1-4,-,TRBV12-3/TRBV12-4,few,TGTGCCAGCAGTTTGCTGGGACGCGAAAAACTGTTTTTT,CASSLLGREKLFF
TRBJ2-1,-,TRBV12-3/TRBV12-4,few,TGTGCCAGCAGTTGGAATGAGCAGTTCTTC,CASSWNEQFF
TRBJ2-7,TRBD1,TRBV4-3,few,TGCGCCAGCAGCCCCGCCCAGGGGGCCTCTGTCTTGGAGCAGTACTTC,CASSPAQGASVLEQYF
TRBJ2-2,-,TRBV18,few,TGTGCCAGCTCACTACTAGAAATTAACACCGGGGAGCTGTTTTTT,CASSLLEINTGELFF
TRBJ1-4,-,TRBV5-5,many,TGTGCCAGCAGCCGTGGAATGGACGTCCTTAATGAAAAACTGTTTTTT,CASSRGMDVLNEKLFF
TRBJ2-3,-,TRBV20-1,many,TGCAGTGCTAGGACTACCCCGGCAGATACGCAGTATTTT,CSARTTPADTQYF
TRBJ2-3,TRBD2,TRBV27,-,TGTGCCAGCAGTCCGACTAGCGGGAGGGCCTGGGGCACAGATACGCAGTATTTT,CASSPTSGRAWGTDTQYF
TRBJ1-5,-,TRBV12-3/TRBV12-4,many,TGTGCCAGCAGTTTAGCGCTAGGGCAGGGGAGTCAGCCCCAGCATTTT,CASSLALGQGSQPQHF
TRBJ2-5,-,TRBV7-2,few,TGTGCCAGCAGCCCATCTAGGGTCCAAGAGACCCAGTACTTC,CASSPSRVQETQYF
TRBJ1-2,-,TRBV12-3/TRBV12-4,many,TGTGCCAGCAGTGAAGACCACTATGGCTACACCTTC,CASSEDHYGYTF
TRBJ2-7,-,TRBV28,-,TGTGCCAGCAGTTTATACAACGAGAGATACGAGCAGTACTTC,CASSLYNERYEQYF
TRBJ1-5,TRBD1,TRBV27,few,TGTGCCAGCAGTGGACGACAGGGGTGGGGTCAGCCCCAGCATTTT,CASSGRQGWGQPQHF
TRBJ1-6,-,TRBV6-1,few,TGTGCCAGCAGTCGAAGGGGGGACGGCTACTATAATTCACCCCTCCACTTT,CASSRRGDGYYNSPLHF
TRBJ1-4,-,TRBV14,many,TGTGCCAGCAGCACTTTTACAGCTAATGAAAAACTGTTTTTT,CASSTFTANEKLFF
TRBJ1-1,-,TRBV29-1,few,TGCAGCGTTTGGGGCAGGCTTGGGAACACTGAAGCTTTCTTT,CSVWGRLGNTEAFF
TRBJ2-5,-,TRBV12-1,-,TGTGCCAGCGGCCCCCGGCTACTTTGGACCCAGTACTTC,CASGPRLLWTQYF
TRBJ1-2,-,TRBV28,few,TGTGCCAGCACCCCCAGGCAACTTAACTATGGCTACACCTTC,CASTPRQLNYGYTF
TRBJ2-7,TRBD1,TRBV10-2,few,TGCGCCAGCACTACCGGGACAGGGGCCGACGAGCAGTACTTC,CASTTGTGADEQYF
TRBJ2-1,TRBD2,TRBV5-1,few,TGCGCCAGCAGCTTCGGAGCGGGATCCTACAATGAGCAGTTCTTC,CASSFGAGSYNEQFF
TRBJ2-7,-,TRBV20-1,many,TGCAGTGCTAGATCCTTTAGAGGCTACGAGCAGTACTTC,CSARSFRGYEQYF
TRBJ1-6,-,TRBV20-1,many,TGCAGTGCTAGAGATGGACAGCGACCAAATTCACCCCTCCACTTT,CSARDGQRPNSPLHF
TRBJ2-1,-,TRBV20-1,-,TGCAGTGCTAGTCGCCTAGCGAAGAGCAATGAGCAGTTCTTC,CSASRLAKSNEQFF
TRBJ2-5,-,TRBV12-3/TRBV12-4,many,TGTGCCAGCAGCCCCCCCCTATGGGGGGCGCAGCAAGAGACCCAGTACTTC,CASSPPLWGAQQETQYF
TRBJ2-1,-,TRBV11-2,-,TGTGCCAGCAGCTTAGACGATACCTACAATGAGCAGTTCTTC,CASSLDDTYNEQFF